Listed below are T cell receptor beta chains from one sample, sequenced in a study of T-cell memory formation after mild COVID-19. TCRdb reanalysed the 5' RACE reads using MiXCR and keeps one entry per CDR3 protein. The data show about 260,000 distinct CDR3 sequences, over 15% seen once. Sequencing used PBMCs or a T cell subset sorted from them (not recorded which). All receptors come from a man aged 18 to 35 who had mild COVID-19 (a few samples of this study predate the infection). Cell type and time point are not known. CDR3s include the opening cysteine and the closing phenylalanine or tryptophan. A D gene is named only where the DNA matches it firmly. Clone size is not always given. Where it is, it says once, few, many or a class for expanded clones.

j_call d_call clone_size v_call cdr3_aa cdr3_nt
TRBJ2-1 - - TRBV29-1 CSVWIRNEQFF TGCAGCGTTTGGATCAGAAATGAGCAGTTCTTC
TRBJ1-1 - - TRBV29-1 CSVETWGSETEAFF TGCAGCGTTGAGACCTGGGGCTCGGAGACTGAAGCTTTCTTT
TRBJ1-4 TRBD1 - TRBV25-1 CASGQGEGAGEKLFF TGTGCCAGCGGCCAAGGGGAGGGGGCGGGTGAAAAACTGTTTTTT
TRBJ1-3 - few TRBV6-1 CASSRVPPSGNTIYF TGTGCCAGCAGCCGGGTCCCCCCCTCTGGAAACACCATATATTTT
TRBJ2-2 - few TRBV7-3 CASSLSGTSGGELFF TGTGCCAGCAGCCTCTCCGGGACCTCGGGCGGGGAGCTGTTTTTT
TRBJ1-1 TRBD1 few TRBV20-1 CSARVQGGTEAFF TGCAGTGCTAGGGTACAGGGGGGCACTGAAGCTTTCTTT
TRBJ2-1 TRBD1 few TRBV30 CAVDRGVIF TGTGCCGTAGACAGGGGTGTGATCTTC
TRBJ2-4 - - TRBV18 CASSPGPITDIQYF TGTGCCAGCTCACCCGGACCGATTACGGACATTCAGTACTTC
TRBJ2-1 TRBD1 - TRBV9 CASSIRDRGREQFF TGTGCCAGCAGCATCCGGGACAGGGGTCGGGAGCAGTTCTTC
TRBJ1-4 TRBD1 few TRBV3-1 CASSREVSGTAEKLFF TGTGCCAGCAGCCGAGAGGTTTCCGGGACAGCCGAAAAACTGTTTTTT
TRBJ2-1 TRBD2 - TRBV9 CASSVGAGAYNEQFF TGTGCCAGCAGCGTAGGAGCGGGGGCTTACAATGAGCAGTTCTTC
TRBJ2-1 TRBD2 - TRBV18 CASSPGLDREQFF TGTGCCAGCTCACCCGGACTAGATCGTGAGCAGTTCTTC
TRBJ2-1 TRBD2 - TRBV20-1 CSAIGLAGGSSYNEQFF TGCAGTGCTATCGGACTAGCGGGGGGGAGCTCCTACAATGAGCAGTTCTTC
TRBJ1-2 - - TRBV6-5 CAAGHSYGYTF TGTGCCGCGGGCCACTCTTATGGCTACACCTTC
TRBJ2-2 TRBD1 few TRBV4-1 CASSQSGTDTGELFF TGCGCCAGCAGCCAGTCCGGGACAGACACCGGGGAGCTGTTTTTT
TRBJ1-4 - few TRBV7-9 CASSLGFGRRNEKLFF TGTGCCAGCAGCTTAGGGTTCGGCAGGAGAAATGAAAAACTGTTTTTT
TRBJ2-3 - few TRBV3-1 CASSQGTSTDTQYF TGTGCCAGCAGCCAGGGGACTAGCACAGATACGCAGTATTTT
TRBJ2-5 - - TRBV12-3/TRBV12-4 CASSSYETQYF TGTGCCAGCAGTTCGTATGAGACCCAGTACTTC
TRBJ2-2 - many TRBV6-4 CASSVAQGANTGELFF TGTGCCAGCAGTGTTGCACAGGGCGCGAACACCGGGGAGCTGTTTTTT
TRBJ2-3 TRBD1 - TRBV2 CASKRGTGGADTQYF TGTGCCAGCAAGCGGGGGACAGGGGGTGCAGATACGCAGTATTTT
TRBJ1-4 TRBD1 - TRBV5-1 CASSLQQGNEKLFF TGCGCCAGCAGCTTACAACAGGGGAATGAAAAACTGTTTTTT
TRBJ2-1 - many TRBV4-3 CASSQDYGGVTNEQFF TGCGCCAGCAGCCAAGATTACGGCGGGGTCACCAATGAGCAGTTCTTC
TRBJ2-3 - - TRBV7-2 CASSLTHGDTQYF TGTGCCAGCAGCCTCACCCATGGCGATACGCAGTATTTT
TRBJ2-1 TRBD1 - TRBV4-1 CASSQDGTGYFPRGF TGCGCCAGCAGCCAAGATGGGACAGGGTATTTCCCTCGGGGGTTC
TRBJ1-4 - - TRBV4-1 CASSPKWGANEKLFF TGCGCCAGCAGCCCCAAATGGGGGGCTAATGAAAAACTGTTTTTT
TRBJ2-3 TRBD2 - TRBV30 CAWSVRRTSGVADTQYF TGTGCCTGGAGTGTACGCAGGACTAGCGGGGTCGCAGATACGCAGTATTTT
TRBJ2-3 TRBD1 few TRBV19 CASSMEGGADTQYF TGTGCCAGTAGTATGGAAGGGGGCGCAGATACGCAGTATTTT